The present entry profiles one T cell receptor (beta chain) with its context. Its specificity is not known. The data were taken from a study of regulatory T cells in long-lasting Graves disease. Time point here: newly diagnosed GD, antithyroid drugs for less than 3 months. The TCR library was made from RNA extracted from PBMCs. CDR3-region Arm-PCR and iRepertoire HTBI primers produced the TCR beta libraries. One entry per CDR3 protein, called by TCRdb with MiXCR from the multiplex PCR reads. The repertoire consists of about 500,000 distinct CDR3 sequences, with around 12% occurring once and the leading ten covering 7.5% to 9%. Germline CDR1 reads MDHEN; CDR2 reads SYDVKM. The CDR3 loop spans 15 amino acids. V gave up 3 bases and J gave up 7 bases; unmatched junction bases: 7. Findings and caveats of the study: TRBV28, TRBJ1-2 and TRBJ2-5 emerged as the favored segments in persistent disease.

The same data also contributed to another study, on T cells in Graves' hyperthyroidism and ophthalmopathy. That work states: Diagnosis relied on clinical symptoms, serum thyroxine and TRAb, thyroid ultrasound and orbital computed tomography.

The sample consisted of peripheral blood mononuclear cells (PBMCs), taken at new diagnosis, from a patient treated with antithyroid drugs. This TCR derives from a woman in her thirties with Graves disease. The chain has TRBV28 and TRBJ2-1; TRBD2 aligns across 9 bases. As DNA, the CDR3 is TGTGCCAGCAGTTTCTGGCGGGAGGGCCAGAATGAGCAGTTCTTC. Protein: CASSFWREGQNEQFF.